One and the same sample provided the 25 T cell receptor beta chains below, sequenced in a study of blood T cell repertoires in COVID-19. The method was immunoSEQ multiplex PCR; TCRdb's version includes in-frame clones alone and lacks a portion of them. The sample contains approximately 240,000 clones, approximately 83% of which appear only once. The specimen sequenced was peripheral blood. These receptors were collected from a woman in her thirties with COVID-19, enrolled during active disease.

This chain joins TRBV5-4 and TRBJ2-2, with 10 bases lining up with TRBD2. Unmatched junction bases numbered 6, after V lost 5 bases and J lost 2 bases. The germline V gene encodes CDR1 SGHNT and CDR2 YYREEE (reference sequence). The length of the CDR3 is 16 residues. The CDR3: CASRGSGGINTGELFF. The CDR3, as DNA: TGTGCCAGCAGGGGTAGCGGGGGGATTAACACCGGGGAGCTGTTTTTT. Supplemented by reference TRBV5-4 and TRBJ2-2, the full variable domain reads ETGVTQSPTHLIKTRGQQVTLRCSSQSGHNTVSWYQQALGQGPQFIFQYYREEENGRGNFPPRFSGLQFPNYSSELNVNALELDDSALYLCASRGSGGINTGELFFGEGSRLTVL.

The chain employs TRBV9 and TRBJ1-6; possibly TRBD1 for D (5 bases). The CDR3 sequence is 15 residues long. Germline-derived CDR1 and CDR2 are SGDLS and YYNGEE. V was trimmed by 0 bases and J by 7 bases, leaving 11 bases between them. The CDR3 sequence: CASSVARASNSPLHF. Here the CDR3 DNA reads TGTGCCAGCAGCGTAGCCAGGGCCTCCAATTCACCCCTCCACTTT. Supplemented by reference TRBV9 and TRBJ1-6, the full variable domain reads DSGVTQTPKHLITATGQRVTLRCSPRSGDLSVYWYQQSLDQGLQFLIQYYNGEERAKGNILERFSAQQFPDLHSELNLSSLELGDSALYFCASSVARASNSPLHFGNGTRLTVT.

Only one count was recorded for this clone. The chain has TRBV9 and TRBJ2-3; possible D gene TRBD1, 7 bases. This CDR3 region has 17 residues. The V end lost 1 base, the J end lost 4 bases, and 19 bases lay between the germline ends. Germline V gives CDR1 SGDLS, CDR2 YYNGEE. As DNA, the CDR3 is TGTGCCAGCAGCGTACTACCAGGGGGGCTCGAGTCAGATACGCAGTATTTT. Translating it yields CASSVLPGGLESDTQYF.

This clone was counted only a few times. The rearrangement uses TRBV5-4 and TRBJ2-1; D is perhaps TRBD1 (5 bases). CDR1 is SGHNT and CDR2 is YYREEE in the germline V gene (reference sequence). This CDR3 has 13 residues. V was clipped by 4 bases and J by 8 bases, with 13 bases between them. The CDR3 sequence is CASSDDRADEQFF. The CDR3 nucleotides are TGTGCCAGCAGCGATGACAGAGCCGATGAGCAGTTCTTC.

V usage is TRBV11-3 and J usage is TRBJ2-7; D might be TRBD2 (5 bases). The germline CDR1 and CDR2 sequences are SGHNT and YENEEA. This CDR3 comprises 14 residues. Deletions cut 5 bases from V and 0 bases from J, with 11 bases between. The CDR3 DNA follows: TGTGCCAGCAGCCTGGGGAGAGGCTCCTACGAGCAGTACTTC. This encodes CASSLGRGSYEQYF.

V gene TRBV7-3 combines with J gene TRBJ1-1, with D hard to call. The V gene lost 6 bases and the J gene lost 0 bases, with 8 bases spanning the gap. The CDR3 is 13 residues long. The germline V gene encodes CDR1 SGHTA and CDR2 FQGTGA. This CDR3 reads CASSSTLNTEAFF. CDR3 nucleotide sequence: TGTGCCAGCAGTTCAACTCTGAACACTGAAGCTTTCTTT.

This clone has more than one count but fewer than ten. The V and J genes are TRBV6-6 and TRBJ1-1, with D perhaps TRBD1 (5 bases). CDR3 length equals 13 residues. Germline V gene sequence: CDR1 MNHNY, CDR2 SVGAGI (reference sequence). Trimming left V 6 bases short and J 7 bases short, with 15 bases between. The CDR3, as DNA: TGTGCCAGCAGGTCGACGGGGGACTTTGAAGCTTTCTTT. It is translated as CASRSTGDFEAFF.

The chain recombines TRBV6-5 with TRBJ1-4; TRBD1 matches 7 bases. The V segment lost 10 bases and the J segment 4 bases; nucleotides outside the gene matches: 9. CDR1 and CDR2 from the germline V gene are MNHEY and SVGAGI. The CDR3 consists of 14 residues. The CDR3: CATTDRLHNEKLFF. The CDR3 coding sequence is TGTGCCACCACGGACAGGCTCCATAATGAAAAACTGTTTTTT.

The rearrangement uses TRBV11-2 and TRBJ2-7, with D unclear. Germline loops: CDR1 SGHAT, CDR2 FQNNGV. V was shortened by 0 bases and J by 2 bases, with 11 bases between the two germline ends. The CDR3 is made up of 15 amino acids. CDR3 sequence reads: CASSLDSPSTYEQYF. CDR3 sequence (DNA): TGTGCCAGCAGCTTAGACTCCCCCTCTACCTACGAGCAGTACTTC.

The gene calls are TRBV4-3 and TRBJ2-5; 8 bases are shared with TRBD2. V shed 1 base and J 5 bases; nucleotides not matched to a gene: 6. Germline V gives CDR1 LGHNA, CDR2 YSLEER. The length of the CDR3 is 15 residues. The CDR3 is CASSQGGGFGETQYF. The DNA for the CDR3 is TGCGCCAGCAGCCAAGGCGGGGGGTTTGGGGAGACCCAGTACTTC.

The J gene is TRBJ1-1, the V gene TRBV15, with D hard to call. Trimming took off 0 bases at V and 3 bases at J, with 5 bases between the two ends. Germline-derived CDR1 and CDR2 are LNHNV and YYDKDF (reference sequence). The CDR3 runs to 13 residues. CDR3 DNA: TGTGCCACCAGCAGAGAGACTCACACTGAAGCTTTCTTT. Its protein product is CATSRETHTEAFF.

V and J are TRBV5-6 and TRBJ2-3; TRBD2 matches 10 bases. CDR3 length: 17 residues. Trimming cost V 0 bases and J 1 base; bases outside gene matches: 5. Germline CDR1 is SGHDT and CDR2 is YYEEEE. The CDR3 protein is CASSLVVAGGRTDTQYF. CDR3 DNA: TGTGCCAGCAGCTTGGTAGTAGCGGGGGGCCGCACAGATACGCAGTATTTT.

The chain joins TRBV6-6 to TRBJ1-2, with TRBD1 identical over 8 bases. With V trimmed by 6 bases and J by 7 bases, 7 bases remained unmatched. Germline CDR1 reads MNHNY; CDR2 reads SVGAGI (reference sequence). This CDR3 is 13 amino acids long. CDR3 bases: TGTGCCAGCAGAGACCTACAGGGGGGTGGCTACACCTTC. Protein product: CASRDLQGGGYTF.

The rearrangement links TRBV9 to TRBJ2-3; TRBD2 matches at 11 bases. The CDR3 totals 19 residues. Trimming cost V 0 bases and J 6 bases; bases outside gene matches: 15. CDR1 SGDLS and CDR2 YYNGEE come from the germline V gene. CDR3 in amino acids: CASSVATGLAGGPMDTQYF. CDR3 nucleotides: TGTGCCAGCAGCGTAGCTACGGGCTTAGCGGGAGGGCCGATGGATACGCAGTATTTT.

This chain uses TRBV14 with TRBJ1-3; no clear D. The CDR3 sequence is 14 residues long. Trimming took off 5 bases at V and 0 bases at J, with 8 bases between the two ends. Germline V gene data show CDR1 as SGHDN and CDR2 as FVKESK. The CDR3, as DNA: TGTGCCAGCAGCTCCCGGTCCTCTGGAAACACCATATATTTT. Translating it yields CASSSRSSGNTIYF.

Here the CDR3 reads CASSQLAGTDTQYF. The DNA for the CDR3 is TGTGCCAGCAGTCAGCTAGCGGGGACAGATACGCAGTATTTT. J is TRBJ2-3 and V is TRBV2; 9 bases map to TRBD2. Trimming at V came to 5 bases and at J to 3 bases, leaving 3 bases not matched to a gene. The CDR3 is 14 amino acids. Germline CDR1 is SNHLY and CDR2 is FYNNEI.

The rearrangement uses TRBV19 and TRBJ1-2; D perhaps matches TRBD1 (5 bases). Germline CDR1 is LNHDA and CDR2 is SQIVND (reference sequence). The V end was cut by 3 bases, the J end by 14 bases, with 13 bases between. This CDR3 region has 11 residues. This CDR3 is CASSISEGQTF. The DNA of the CDR3 is TGTGCCAGTAGTATCTCGGAGGGGCAAACCTTC. Filled out from reference TRBV19 and TRBJ1-2, the complete variable domain reads DGGITQSPKYLFRKEGQNVTLSCEQNLNHDAMYWYRQDPGQGLRLIYYSQIVNDFQKGDIAEGYSVSREKKESFPLTVTSAQKNPTAFYLCASSISEGQTFGSGTRLTVV.

The gene calls are TRBV7-9 and TRBJ1-1, with 9 bases lining up with TRBD1. The junction had 8 bases not matched to a gene; V was cut back by 8 bases and J by 1 base. The CDR3 extends over 15 amino acids. Germline lookup yields CDR1 SEHNR and CDR2 FQNEAQ (reference sequence). In nucleotides, the CDR3 is TGTGCCAGCGCTCTCTCGACAGGGGGGAACACTGAAGCTTTCTTT. It yields the protein CASALSTGGNTEAFF.

This clone was seen just once. The chain combines TRBV23-1 with TRBJ1-1, with 7 bases identical to TRBD1. TRBV23-1 is treated as an ORF (open reading frame) with a function not yet certain. V was clipped by 6 bases and J by 8 bases; unmatched bases: 9. There are 13 residues in the CDR3. CDR3 region: CASRRGQAYEAFF. The CDR3 DNA reads as TGCGCCAGCAGACGAGGACAGGCCTACGAAGCTTTCTTT.

The chain carries TRBV18 and TRBJ2-1; 10 bases align to TRBD2. The V segment lost 2 bases and the J segment 6 bases; nucleotides outside the gene matches: 4. Germline assignment: CDR1 KGHSH and CDR2 LQKENI. The CDR3 totals 15 residues. CDR3 coding DNA: TGTGCCAGCTCACCAGGGACTAGCGCCCGCAATGAGCAGTTCTTC. It codes for CASSPGTSARNEQFF.

V and J are TRBV7-9 and TRBJ1-4, with 8 bases matching TRBD1. This CDR3 contains 18 residues. Germline V lookup: CDR1 SEHNR, CDR2 FQNEAQ (reference sequence). Losses at the gene ends were 5 bases for V and 5 bases for J; bases not matched to a gene: 16. Here the CDR3 DNA reads TGTGCCAGCAGCCCGATGGCAGGGGGCGAGCCCGAGAATGAAAAACTGTTTTTT. Its translation is CASSPMAGGEPENEKLFF.

This chain connects TRBV19 to TRBJ1-6; TRBD1 matches at 11 bases. CDR3 length equals 13 residues. The junction had 2 bases not matched to a gene; V was cut back by 9 bases and J by 7 bases. In germline, CDR1 is LNHDA, CDR2 SQIVND (reference sequence). This CDR3 reads CASGDRGNSPLHF. DNA for the CDR3: TGTGCCAGCGGGGACAGGGGGAATTCACCCCTCCACTTT.

The chain couples TRBV9 to TRBJ2-1, with no clear D. Trimming took 0 bases from V and 6 from J, leaving 10 bases between them. CDR1 and CDR2 from the germline V gene are SGDLS and YYNGEE. The CDR3 has 14 residues. CDR3 in amino acids: CASSVDPPGNEQFF. CDR3 sequence (DNA): TGTGCCAGCAGCGTAGACCCGCCGGGCAATGAGCAGTTCTTC.

The CDR3 nucleotides read TGTGCCAGCAGCCTAAGCGGGGCAGCCGCAATCACCATATATTTT. It yields the protein CASSLSGAAAITIYF. The V call is TRBV7-9, the J call TRBJ1-3; D might be TRBD1 (5 bases). Trimming cost V 5 bases and J 9 bases, with 20 bases left between them. Germline CDR1 reads SEHNR; CDR2 reads FQNEAQ (reference sequence). CDR3 length: 15 residues.

The chain links TRBV6-6 to TRBJ2-1, with 8 bases that match TRBD1. CDR3 length: 15 amino acids. CDR1 and CDR2 (germline): MNHNY, SVGAGI (reference sequence). Trimming removed 2 bases from V and 8 bases from J; junction bases left unmatched: 8. The CDR3 here is CASSYGQGAPYEQFF. The CDR3 DNA is TGTGCCAGCAGTTACGGGCAGGGGGCGCCTTATGAGCAGTTCTTC.